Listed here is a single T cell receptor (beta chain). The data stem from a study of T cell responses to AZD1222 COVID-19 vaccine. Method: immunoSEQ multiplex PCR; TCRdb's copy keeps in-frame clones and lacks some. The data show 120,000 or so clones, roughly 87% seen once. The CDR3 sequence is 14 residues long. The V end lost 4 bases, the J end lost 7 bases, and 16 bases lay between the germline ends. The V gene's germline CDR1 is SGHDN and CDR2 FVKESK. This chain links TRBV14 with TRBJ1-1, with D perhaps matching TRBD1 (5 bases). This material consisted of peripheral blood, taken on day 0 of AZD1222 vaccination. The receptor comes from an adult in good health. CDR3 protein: CASSPHTRGSEAFF. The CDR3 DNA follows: TGTGCCAGCAGCCCGCATACCCGGGGCAGTGAAGCTTTCTTT.